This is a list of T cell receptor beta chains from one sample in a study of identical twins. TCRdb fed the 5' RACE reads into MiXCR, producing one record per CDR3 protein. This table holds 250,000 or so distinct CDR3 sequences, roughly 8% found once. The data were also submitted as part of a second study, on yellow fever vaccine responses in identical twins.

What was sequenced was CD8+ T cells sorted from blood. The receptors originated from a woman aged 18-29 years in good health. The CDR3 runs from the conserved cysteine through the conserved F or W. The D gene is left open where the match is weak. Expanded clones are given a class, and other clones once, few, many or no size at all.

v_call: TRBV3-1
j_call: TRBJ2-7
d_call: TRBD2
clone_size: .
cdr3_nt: TGTGCCAGCAGCCAAGATGGGAGGGTTTCCTACGAGCAGTACTTC
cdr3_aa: CASSQDGRVSYEQYF

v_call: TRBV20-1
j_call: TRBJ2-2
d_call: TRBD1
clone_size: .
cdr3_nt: TGCAGTGCCAGGGACAGGGTGTTCACCGGGGAGCTGTTTTTT
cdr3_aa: CSARDRVFTGELFF

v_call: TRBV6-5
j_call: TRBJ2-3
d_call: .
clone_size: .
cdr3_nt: TGTGCCAGCAGTTCTAGCGCCGCGGTTAGCACAGATACGCAGTATTTT
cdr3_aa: CASSSSAAVSTDTQYF

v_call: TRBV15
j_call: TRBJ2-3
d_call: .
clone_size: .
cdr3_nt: TGTGCCACCAGCGTCAGCACAGATACGCAGTATTTT
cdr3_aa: CATSVSTDTQYF

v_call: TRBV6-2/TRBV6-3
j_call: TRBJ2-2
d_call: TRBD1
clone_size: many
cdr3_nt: TGTGCCAGCAGAGACAGGGGGGACACCGGGGAGCTGTTTTTT
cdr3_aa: CASRDRGDTGELFF

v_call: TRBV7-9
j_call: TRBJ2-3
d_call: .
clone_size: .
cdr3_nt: TGTGCCTCCGAGGGGGACACAGATACGCAGTATTTT
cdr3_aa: CASEGDTDTQYF

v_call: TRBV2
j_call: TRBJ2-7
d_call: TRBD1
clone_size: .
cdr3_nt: TGTGCCAGCTTGGACAGGGAATACGAGCAGTACTTC
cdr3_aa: CASLDREYEQYF

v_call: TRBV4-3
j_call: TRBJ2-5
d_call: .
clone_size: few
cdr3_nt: TGCGCCAGCAGCCAAGATCCCGGGTCCGGTGAGACCCAGTACTTC
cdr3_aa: CASSQDPGSGETQYF

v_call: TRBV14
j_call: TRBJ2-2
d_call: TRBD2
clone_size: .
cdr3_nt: TGTGCCAGCAGCCAAGAGGGACTAGCGGGAGATGGCGGGGAGCTGTTTTTT
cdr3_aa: CASSQEGLAGDGGELFF

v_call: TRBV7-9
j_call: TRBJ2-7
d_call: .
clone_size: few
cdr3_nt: TGTGCCAGCAGCCCCGCCGGACAAGGGGCCTACGAGCAGTACTTC
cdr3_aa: CASSPAGQGAYEQYF

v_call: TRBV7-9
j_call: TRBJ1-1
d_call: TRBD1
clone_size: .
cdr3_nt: TGTGCCAGCAGCTTAGCGGAGGGGGCGAACACTGAAGCTTTCTTT
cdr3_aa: CASSLAEGANTEAFF

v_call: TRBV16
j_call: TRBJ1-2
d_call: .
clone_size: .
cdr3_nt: TGTGCCAGCAGCCATTCGACAGGTGGGGATGGCTACACCTTC
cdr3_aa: CASSHSTGGDGYTF

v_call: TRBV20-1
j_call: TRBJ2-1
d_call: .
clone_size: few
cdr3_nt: TGCAGTGGCGGATCCTACAATGAGCAGTTCTTC
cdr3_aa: CSGGSYNEQFF

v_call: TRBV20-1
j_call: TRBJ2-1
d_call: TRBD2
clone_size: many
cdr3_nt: TGCAGTGCTCCTCTTAGCGGGGGACTTTACAATGAGCAGTTCTTC
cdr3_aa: CSAPLSGGLYNEQFF

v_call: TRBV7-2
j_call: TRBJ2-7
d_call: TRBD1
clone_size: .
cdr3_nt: TGTGCCAGCAGCGTTGGACAGGGAGTAATCTACGAGCAGTACTTC
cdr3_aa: CASSVGQGVIYEQYF

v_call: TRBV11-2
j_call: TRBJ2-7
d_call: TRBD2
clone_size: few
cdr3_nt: TGTGCCAGCAGCTTAGCATCCAGCGGGGGGTTTTACGAGCAGTACTTC
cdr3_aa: CASSLASSGGFYEQYF